The next 15 T cell receptor beta chains were all read from a single sample in a study of blood T cell repertoires in COVID-19. Assay: immunoSEQ multiplex PCR; the TCRdb copy retains only in-frame clones and omits some. The table records 65,000 to 75,000 clones, more than 75% of them present only once. The material sequenced was peripheral blood. These receptors were taken from a human donor in a cohort sampled during active COVID-19.

A word on this clone: Other nucleotide sequences from this sample produce the same CDR3. V gene TRBV3-1 (or the pseudogene TRBV3-2) combines with J gene TRBJ1-5; D remains unclear. Per the germline V gene, CDR1 is LGHDT and CDR2 is YNNKEL (reference sequence). With 4 bases removed from V and 6 bases from J, the gap between germline ends came to 7 bases. The CDR3 loop spans 12 amino acids. In nucleotides, the CDR3 is TGTGCCAGCAGCCCCCTCGGTCAGCCCCAGCATTTT. Translation: CASSPLGQPQHF.

The V gene is TRBV7-2, the J gene TRBJ2-5; 7 nucleotides match TRBD1. This CDR3 spans 13 amino acids. Germline V gene lookup returns CDR1 SGHTA and CDR2 FQGNSA. With V trimmed by 4 bases and J by 7 bases, 6 bases remained unmatched. The CDR3 region is CASSSGTAGTQYF. For the CDR3, the DNA is TGTGCCAGCAGCTCCGGGACAGCTGGGACCCAGTACTTC.

The rearrangement uses TRBV5-5 and TRBJ1-1; D call uncertain. The length of the CDR3 is 14 residues. V lost 5 bases, J lost 0 bases, and 11 bases lay in between. The V gene's germline CDR1 is SGHKS and CDR2 YYEKEE (reference sequence). The CDR3 loop is CASSIQRMNTEAFF. CDR3 nucleotides: TGTGCCAGCAGTATACAAAGAATGAACACTGAAGCTTTCTTT. The complete variable domain, with remaining parts taken from reference TRBV5-5 and TRBJ1-1, reads DAGVTQSPTHLIKTRGQQVTLRCSPISGHKSVSWYQQVLGQGPQFIFQYYEKEERGRGNFPDRFSARQFPNYSSELNVNALLLGDSALYLCASSIQRMNTEAFFGQGTRLTVV.

V and J are TRBV10-1 and TRBJ1-4; 7 nucleotides match TRBD1. Germline CDR1 is WNHNN and CDR2 is SYGVQD (reference sequence). The V and J ends lost 6 bases and 5 bases, in that order; junction bases with no gene match: 12. The CDR3 runs to 16 residues. The chain's CDR3 is CASRTQADRPNEKLFF. The CDR3 DNA reads as TGCGCCAGCAGGACCCAAGCGGACAGGCCGAATGAAAAACTGTTTTTT.

The genes are TRBV6-5 and TRBJ1-1; D gene ambiguous. This CDR3 is 13 amino acids long. The germline gives CDR1 MNHEY, CDR2 SVGAGI. Trimming shortened V by 4 bases and J by 8 bases, and 14 bases separated the two germline ends. CDR3 in amino acids: CASSSPTYREAFF. CDR3 nucleotide sequence: TGTGCCAGCAGTTCTCCGACATACCGGGAAGCTTTCTTT.

The rearrangement links TRBV4-3 to TRBJ2-7; D not resolved. The CDR3 is 15 residues long. V was shortened by 5 bases and J by 1 base, with 15 bases between the two germline ends. Germline V gene data show CDR1 as LGHNA and CDR2 as YSLEER. In DNA form, the CDR3 reads TGCGCCAGCAGCATTAGAAGAGTCCCTTCCTACGAGCAGTACTTC. It is translated as CASSIRRVPSYEQYF.

About this clone: Other DNA sequences in this sample translate to the same CDR3. The chain links TRBV7-2 to TRBJ2-3; D not certain. The germline gives CDR1 SGHTA, CDR2 FQGNSA. Trimming took off 5 bases at V and 2 bases at J, with 5 bases between the two ends. The CDR3 is 12 amino acids. The CDR3 protein is CASSLYTDTQYF. The CDR3, as DNA: TGTGCCAGCAGCCTATACACAGATACGCAGTATTTT. Full variable domain (rest looked up from reference TRBV7-2 and TRBJ2-3): GAGVSQSPSNKVTEKGKDVELRCDPISGHTALYWYRQSLGQGLEFLIYFQGNSAPDKSGLPSDRFSAERTGGSVSTLTIQRTQQEDSAVYLCASSLYTDTQYFGPGTRLTVL.

The rearrangement uses TRBV19 and TRBJ1-2; D possibly corresponds to TRBD1 (6 bases). This CDR3 region has 12 residues. Trimming stripped 9 bases from V and 4 bases from J, with 12 bases between. CDR1 LNHDA and CDR2 SQIVND come from the germline V gene (reference sequence). CDR3 sequence (DNA): TGTGCCAGCACAGGGATTGGCTATGGCTACACCTTC. This encodes CASTGIGYGYTF.

This chain uses TRBV24-1 with TRBJ2-2; weak D call: TRBD2 (5 bases). The CDR3 has 15 amino acids. The germline CDR1 and CDR2 sequences are KGHDR and SFDVKD. V was cut by 6 bases and J by 2 bases, with 12 bases left in between. The chain's CDR3 is CATSRIGENTGELFF. CDR3 in DNA: TGTGCCACCAGTCGAATCGGGGAAAACACCGGGGAGCTGTTTTTT.

The chain couples TRBV3-1 (or the pseudogene TRBV3-2) to TRBJ2-3; TRBD2 agrees at 11 bases. The germline V gene has CDR1 LGHDT and CDR2 YNNKEL (reference sequence). The CDR3 contains 16 residues. V lost 4 bases to trimming and J lost 0 bases; unmatched junction nucleotides: 3. The CDR3 region has the DNA TGTGCCAGCAGCCTACGGACTAGCGGGAGCACAGATACGCAGTATTTT. Amino acids: CASSLRTSGSTDTQYF.

J is TRBJ2-5 and V is TRBV2; 9 positions match TRBD2. The length of the CDR3 is 15 residues. Germline CDR1 SNHLY, CDR2 FYNNEI. The V segment lost 3 bases and the J segment 1 base; nucleotides outside the gene matches: 3. The CDR3 is CASSEVTSGQETQYF. The DNA for the CDR3 is TGTGCCAGCAGTGAGGTGACTAGCGGCCAAGAGACCCAGTACTTC.

The chain recombines TRBV30 with TRBJ2-7, with 11 positions matching TRBD2. The CDR3 has 15 amino acids. Germline CDR1 is GTSNPN and CDR2 is SVGIG (reference sequence). V was clipped by 2 bases and J by 2 bases; unmatched bases: 5. In nucleotides, the CDR3 is TGTGCCTGGAGTCAACTAGCGGGGGCCACCTACGAGCAGTACTTC. Its protein is CAWSQLAGATYEQYF.

The chain links TRBV6-6 to TRBJ2-7, with 9 nucleotides matching TRBD1. V lost 3 bases, J lost 5 bases, and 8 bases stayed unmatched. From germline, CDR1 is MNHNY and CDR2 SVGAGI (reference sequence). The CDR3 length is 15 residues. CDR3 protein: CASSYPGQGDNEQYV. The CDR3 nucleotides are TGTGCCAGCAGTTATCCGGGACAGGGTGATAACGAGCAGTACGTC.

This chain connects TRBV19 to TRBJ2-3, with TRBD2 matching 13 bases. The V and J ends lost 5 bases and 3 bases, in that order; junction bases with no gene match: 8. Germline CDR1 and CDR2: LNHDA and SQIVND (reference sequence). This CDR3 contains 17 residues. The DNA of the CDR3 is TGTGCCAGTAGTCCGCCCCGGACTAGCGGGAGTACAGATACGCAGTATTTT. As protein: CASSPPRTSGSTDTQYF.

The rearrangement uses TRBV28 and TRBJ1-2; D remains unclear. V lost 6 bases to trimming and J lost 1 base, with 15 bases between them. Germline CDR1 and CDR2: MDHEN and SYDVKM. The CDR3 has 15 amino acids. This CDR3 is CASRPLSVGNYGYTF. The CDR3, as DNA: TGTGCCAGCAGGCCCCTTTCGGTTGGTAACTATGGCTACACCTTC.